A single sample is the source of the 8 T cell receptor beta chains below, sequenced in a study of T-cell memory formation after mild COVID-19. TCRdb fed the 5' RACE reads into MiXCR, producing one record per CDR3 protein. The sample includes about 300,000 distinct CDR3 sequences, approximately 19% seen only once; the top ten take around 20%. Sequenced input: PBMCs or a T cell subset sorted from them (not recorded which). The receptor set was obtained from a man aged 18 to 29 who had mild COVID-19 (a few samples of this study predate the infection). Cell type and time point are not known.

V gene TRBV3-1 combines with J gene TRBJ2-5, with 9 bases identical to TRBD2. The CDR3 runs to 16 residues. Trimming cost V 4 bases and J 2 bases; bases outside gene matches: 8. Looked up from germline, CDR1 is LGHDT and CDR2 is YNNKEL (reference sequence). The CDR3 reads CASSREATSGQETQYF. CDR3 bases: TGTGCCAGCAGCCGGGAGGCGACTAGCGGACAAGAGACCCAGTACTTC.

This clonotype was detected many times. This chain links TRBV5-1 with TRBJ1-1; D may be TRBD1 (5 bases). The CDR3 runs to 14 residues. V lost 7 bases and J 2 bases, leaving 15 bases between the germline ends. Germline V gene data show CDR1 as SGHRS and CDR2 as YFSETQ. The CDR3 DNA reads TGCGCCAGCCGTTCCGGGGGTGTTAACACTGAAGCTTTCTTT. It codes for CASRSGGVNTEAFF.

CDR3 nucleotides: TGCGCCAGCACTATGGGGGGCAGGGCCCTCAATGAGCAGTTCTTC. Its protein is CASTMGGRALNEQFF. The chain recombines TRBV5-1 with TRBJ2-1; D might be TRBD1 or TRBD2, each matching 6 bases. Trimming shortened V by 6 bases and J by 6 bases, and 19 bases separated the two germline ends. CDR3 length: 15 residues. The germline V gene encodes CDR1 SGHRS and CDR2 YFSETQ.

The CDR3 nucleotides read TGCGCCAGCAGCTTGGTGGGTTGGAGCACAGATACGCAGTATTTT. Protein: CASSLVGWSTDTQYF. The chain joins TRBV5-1 to TRBJ2-3, with D hard to call. CDR3 length: 15 amino acids. V was pared by 0 bases and J by 0 bases, with 8 bases between. CDR1 is SGHRS, CDR2 YFSETQ, per germline. Combining the CDR3 with reference TRBV5-1 and TRBJ2-3 gives the whole variable domain KAGVTQTPRYLIKTRGQQVTLSCSPISGHRSVSWYQQTPGQGLQFLFEYFSETQRNKGNFPGRFSGRQFSNSRSEMNVSTLELGDSALYLCASSLVGWSTDTQYFGPGTRLTVL.

The V call is TRBV4-2, the J call TRBJ1-1; a weak D match, TRBD1 (6 bases). Deletions cut 0 bases from V and 1 base from J, with 12 bases between. The CDR3 sequence is 16 residues long. The germline CDR1 and CDR2 sequences are LGHNA and YNFKEQ. Here the CDR3 DNA reads TGTGCCAGCAGCCAAGATGCCGGACAGCGGAACACTGAAGCTTTCTTT. It specifies CASSQDAGQRNTEAFF.

Only a few counts were recorded for this clonotype. This chain connects TRBV11-2 to TRBJ1-5; possible D gene TRBD1, 6 bases. The V gene lost 2 bases and the J gene lost 3 bases, with 11 bases spanning the gap. Looked up from germline, CDR1 is SGHAT and CDR2 is FQNNGV. The length of the CDR3 is 15 residues. The CDR3 here is CASSLQDRPNQPQHF. Written as DNA, the CDR3 is TGTGCCAGCAGCTTACAAGACAGGCCCAATCAGCCCCAGCATTTT.

This clonotype was seen only a few times. J is TRBJ1-1 and V is TRBV18; D may be TRBD1 (5 bases). From germline, CDR1 is KGHSH and CDR2 LQKENI. Trimming removed 4 bases from V and 1 base from J, with 10 bases in between. There are 14 residues in the CDR3. CDR3 DNA sequence: TGTGCCAGCTCACACCGGGACGGGAACACTGAAGCTTTCTTT. Its protein product is CASSHRDGNTEAFF.

The CDR3 reads CASSRAGTGFNQPQHF. DNA for the CDR3: TGTGCCAGCAGCCGCGCCGGGACAGGGTTCAATCAGCCCCAGCATTTT. The J gene is TRBJ1-5, the V gene TRBV14; TRBD1 aligns across 9 bases. Germline CDR1 SGHDN, CDR2 FVKESK. V gave up 4 bases and J gave up 3 bases; unmatched junction bases: 7. The CDR3 is made up of 16 amino acids. The entire variable domain, with the rest obtained from reference TRBV14 and TRBJ1-5, is as follows: EAGVTQFPSHSVIEKGQTVTLRCDPISGHDNLYWYRRVMGKEIKFLLHFVKESKQDESGMPNNRFLAERTGGTYSTLKVQPAELEDSGVYFCASSRAGTGFNQPQHFGDGTRLSIL.